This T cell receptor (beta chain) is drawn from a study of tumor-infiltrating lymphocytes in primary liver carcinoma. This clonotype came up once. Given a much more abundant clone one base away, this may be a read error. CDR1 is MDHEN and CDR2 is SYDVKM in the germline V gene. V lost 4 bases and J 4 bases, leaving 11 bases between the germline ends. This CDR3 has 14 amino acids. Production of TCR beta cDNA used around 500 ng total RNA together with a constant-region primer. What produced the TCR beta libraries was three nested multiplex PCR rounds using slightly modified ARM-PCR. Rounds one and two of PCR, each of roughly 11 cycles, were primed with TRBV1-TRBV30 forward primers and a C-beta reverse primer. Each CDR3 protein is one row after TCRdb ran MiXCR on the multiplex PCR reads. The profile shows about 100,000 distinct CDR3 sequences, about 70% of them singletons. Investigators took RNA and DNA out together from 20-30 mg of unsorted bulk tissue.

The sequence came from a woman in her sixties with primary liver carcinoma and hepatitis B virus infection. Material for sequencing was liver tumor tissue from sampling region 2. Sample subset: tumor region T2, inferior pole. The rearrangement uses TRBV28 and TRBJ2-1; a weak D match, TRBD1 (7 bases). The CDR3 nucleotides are TGTGCCAGCAGTTCCAGGGGGGTTTACAATGAGCAGTTCTTC. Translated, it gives CASSSRGVYNEQFF.